A selection of T cell receptor beta chains follows, all from one sample in a study of shared clonotypes between healthy human individuals. Profiling relied on immunoSEQ multiplex PCR, and the TCRdb table lists in-frame clones only, not all of them. The sample has around 2.1 million clones, approximately 95% seen once. The sample comprised naive CD4+ T cells sorted from blood. These receptors came from a man aged 18 to 29 in good health. Both conserved end residues are trimmed from each CDR3. The order of the fields is D gene, CDR3 length, J gene, V gene, CDR3 protein. The D gene is left open where the match is weak.

d_call: .; cdr3_length: 14; j_call: TRBJ2-6; v_call: TRBV27; cdr3_aa: ASSFRGTAGANVLT
d_call: .; cdr3_length: 14; j_call: TRBJ1-1; v_call: TRBV5-1; cdr3_aa: ASSLGSGSLNTEAF
d_call: TRBD2; cdr3_length: 15; j_call: TRBJ2-1; v_call: TRBV27; cdr3_aa: ASSLSRSGRAYNEQF
d_call: .; cdr3_length: 10; j_call: TRBJ1-2; v_call: TRBV28; cdr3_aa: ASGITGLGYT
d_call: .; cdr3_length: 14; j_call: TRBJ2-5; v_call: TRBV18; cdr3_aa: ASSPAQEGLQETQY
d_call: .; cdr3_length: 13; j_call: TRBJ1-5; v_call: TRBV30; cdr3_aa: AWSDLAGLHQPQH
d_call: TRBD2; cdr3_length: 14; j_call: TRBJ2-1; v_call: TRBV5-1; cdr3_aa: ASSPESGGRGNEQF
d_call: .; cdr3_length: 11; j_call: TRBJ1-1; v_call: TRBV14; cdr3_aa: ASSQWGRSEAF
d_call: .; cdr3_length: 13; j_call: TRBJ2-1; v_call: TRBV6-1; cdr3_aa: ASTADKAGYNEQF
d_call: TRBD1; cdr3_length: 14; j_call: TRBJ1-3; v_call: TRBV7-2; cdr3_aa: ASSLGQGASGNTIY
d_call: TRBD2; cdr3_length: 10; j_call: TRBJ2-1; v_call: TRBV7-2; cdr3_aa: ASSLGGLALF
d_call: TRBD1; cdr3_length: 10; j_call: TRBJ1-2; v_call: TRBV2; cdr3_aa: ASSGTGGGYT
d_call: .; cdr3_length: 11; j_call: TRBJ2-5; v_call: TRBV5-1; cdr3_aa: ASSLGNQETQY
d_call: TRBD2; cdr3_length: 13; j_call: TRBJ2-1; v_call: TRBV7-9; cdr3_aa: ASSLGSGFYNEQF
d_call: TRBD1; cdr3_length: 12; j_call: TRBJ2-1; v_call: TRBV10-3; cdr3_aa: AISRTGGGDEQF
d_call: TRBD1; cdr3_length: 13; j_call: TRBJ2-7; v_call: TRBV7-7; cdr3_aa: ASSLARDRDNEQY
d_call: TRBD1; cdr3_length: 11; j_call: TRBJ1-2; v_call: TRBV18; cdr3_aa: ASSTGTGNGYT
d_call: .; cdr3_length: 10; j_call: TRBJ2-7; v_call: TRBV10-3; cdr3_aa: AISEGAGEQY
d_call: .; cdr3_length: 12; j_call: TRBJ1-6; v_call: TRBV5-1; cdr3_aa: ASRIQTDNSPLH
d_call: TRBD1; cdr3_length: 13; j_call: TRBJ2-2; v_call: TRBV25-1; cdr3_aa: ASRRQGANTGELF
d_call: .; cdr3_length: 11; j_call: TRBJ2-7; v_call: TRBV5-6; cdr3_aa: ASSLGRRWEQY
d_call: .; cdr3_length: 14; j_call: TRBJ2-2; v_call: TRBV7-9; cdr3_aa: ASSLIPQSNTGELF
d_call: .; cdr3_length: 11; j_call: TRBJ1-1; v_call: TRBV19; cdr3_aa: ASSSQGNTEAF
d_call: .; cdr3_length: 9; j_call: TRBJ2-7; v_call: TRBV28; cdr3_aa: ATRWGDEQY
d_call: TRBD2; cdr3_length: 13; j_call: TRBJ2-7; v_call: TRBV11-2; cdr3_aa: ASSASTSGSYEQY
d_call: .; cdr3_length: 14; j_call: TRBJ2-7; v_call: TRBV15; cdr3_aa: ATSRDGGPPAYEQY
d_call: .; cdr3_length: 10; j_call: TRBJ1-1; v_call: TRBV7-9; cdr3_aa: ASSLERTEAF
d_call: .; cdr3_length: 12; j_call: TRBJ2-2; v_call: TRBV19; cdr3_aa: ASRMGLNTGELF
d_call: TRBD1; cdr3_length: 13; j_call: TRBJ1-5; v_call: TRBV11-2; cdr3_aa: ASSPSGTGHQPQH
d_call: TRBD1; cdr3_length: 17; j_call: TRBJ2-4; v_call: TRBV2; cdr3_aa: ASRPDRGGGIGAKNIQY
d_call: .; cdr3_length: 13; j_call: TRBJ1-5; v_call: TRBV19; cdr3_aa: ASSIDLADNQPQH
d_call: .; cdr3_length: 12; j_call: TRBJ2-5; v_call: TRBV6-5; cdr3_aa: ASSAVPPPETQY
d_call: TRBD2; cdr3_length: 16; j_call: TRBJ2-3; v_call: TRBV6-1; cdr3_aa: ASSEGGLAVSSTDTQY
d_call: TRBD1; cdr3_length: 15; j_call: TRBJ1-3; v_call: TRBV18; cdr3_aa: ASSPRGQGRSGNTIY
d_call: TRBD2; cdr3_length: 14; j_call: TRBJ2-7; v_call: TRBV6-5; cdr3_aa: ASSYLRASGLREQY
d_call: .; cdr3_length: 12; j_call: TRBJ2-5; v_call: TRBV5-1; cdr3_aa: ASSSGREQETQY
d_call: TRBD1; cdr3_length: 12; j_call: TRBJ1-4; v_call: TRBV30; cdr3_aa: AWSNRDRGFKLF
d_call: .; cdr3_length: 15; j_call: TRBJ2-7; v_call: TRBV5-1; cdr3_aa: ASSLVVPLGSKNEQY
d_call: .; cdr3_length: 14; j_call: TRBJ2-3; v_call: TRBV5-1; cdr3_aa: ASSSVWRTSTDTQY
d_call: TRBD2; cdr3_length: 13; j_call: TRBJ2-3; v_call: TRBV5-6; cdr3_aa: ASSRGLVNTDTQY
d_call: .; cdr3_length: 14; j_call: TRBJ1-2; v_call: TRBV7-3; cdr3_aa: ASNYSGQHRNYGYT